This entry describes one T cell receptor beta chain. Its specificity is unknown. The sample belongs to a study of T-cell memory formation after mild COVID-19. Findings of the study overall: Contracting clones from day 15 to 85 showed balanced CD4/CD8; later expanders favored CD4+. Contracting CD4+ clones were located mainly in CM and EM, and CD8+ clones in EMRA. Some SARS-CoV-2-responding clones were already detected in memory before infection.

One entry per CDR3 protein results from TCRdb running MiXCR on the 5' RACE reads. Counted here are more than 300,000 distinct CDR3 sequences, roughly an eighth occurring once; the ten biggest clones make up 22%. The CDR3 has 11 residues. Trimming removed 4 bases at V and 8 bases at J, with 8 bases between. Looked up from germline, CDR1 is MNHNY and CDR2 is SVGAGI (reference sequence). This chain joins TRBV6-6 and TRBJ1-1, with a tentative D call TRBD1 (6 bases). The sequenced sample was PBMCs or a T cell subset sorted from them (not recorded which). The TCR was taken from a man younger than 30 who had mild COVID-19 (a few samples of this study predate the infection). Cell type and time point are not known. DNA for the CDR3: TGTGCCAGCAGTTGGCAGGGGGAAGCTTTCTTT. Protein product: CASSWQGEAFF.